A single sample gave rise to the 29 T cell receptor beta chains below, sequenced in a study of CD8 T cells in ankylosing spondylitis. Notes on the study in general: A TCR beta motif of under 10 highly homologous variants seemed to mark ankylosing spondylitis blood.

In TCRdb, the 5' RACE reads were re-called with MiXCR into one record per CDR3 protein. The data contain 220,000 or so distinct CDR3 sequences, about 17% of them singletons. These receptors' antigens are unknown. The sequenced material came from blood, either unsorted or a sorted T cell fraction (not recorded which). These receptors originate from a male donor with ankylosing spondylitis.

This clonotype was found a few times. This chain uses TRBV7-9 with TRBJ2-3; D is perhaps TRBD2 (5 bases). In germline, CDR1 is SEHNR, CDR2 FQNEAQ (reference sequence). Trimming stripped 5 bases from V and 4 bases from J, with 19 bases between. CDR3 size: 16 residues. The DNA for the CDR3 is TGTGCCAGCAGCCCACAGAGAGGAGGCCCGGCAGATACGCAGTATTTT. Its protein product is CASSPQRGGPADTQYF. The variable domain in full, with the rest retrieved from reference TRBV7-9 and TRBJ2-3, is DTGVSQNPRHKITKRGQNVTFRCDPISEHNRLYWYRQTLGQGPEFLTYFQNEAQLEKSRLLSDRFSAERPKGSFSTLEIQRTEQGDSAMYLCASSPQRGGPADTQYFGPGTRLTVL.

The gene calls are TRBV7-6 and TRBJ1-1; a weak D match, TRBD1 (6 bases). V was trimmed by 3 bases and J by 6 bases, leaving 14 bases between them. Per the germline V gene, CDR1 is SGHVS and CDR2 is FNYEAQ. The CDR3 runs 14 residues. This CDR3 is CASSLGGPTPEAFF. The CDR3 DNA reads TGTGCCAGCAGCTTGGGGGGCCCCACTCCTGAAGCTTTCTTT.

This clonotype was found a few times. This chain connects TRBV29-1 to TRBJ2-7; 9 bases align to TRBD2. From germline, CDR1 is SQVTM and CDR2 ANQGSEA. V dropped 4 bases and J dropped 6; count of bases not matched to a gene: 7. The CDR3 consists of 13 residues. The CDR3 sequence: CSVGLAGPVEQYF. The CDR3 nucleotides are TGCAGCGTTGGCCTAGCGGGGCCCGTCGAGCAGTACTTC.

This chain uses TRBV29-1 with TRBJ2-2, with TRBD2 matching 10 bases. Per the germline V gene, CDR1 is SQVTM and CDR2 is ANQGSEA. The trim removed 6 bases at V and 2 bases at J, leaving 3 bases unmatched. The CDR3 length is 14 residues. The CDR3, as DNA: TGCAGCGTCCTAGCGGGAGACAACACCGGGGAGCTGTTTTTT. The encoded protein is CSVLAGDNTGELFF.

The rearrangement joins TRBV5-5 to TRBJ2-1, with TRBD2 identical over 7 bases. The V gene end was trimmed by 1 base and the J gene end by 0 bases; junction bases not matched to a gene: 10. The length of the CDR3 is 18 residues. Germline CDR1 SGHKS, CDR2 YYEKEE (reference sequence). The CDR3 coding sequence is TGTGCCAGCAGCTTGTCCAGCGGGATTACCTTCTCCTACAATGAGCAGTTCTTC. Amino acids: CASSLSSGITFSYNEQFF.

This clonotype was seen only a few times. The V gene is TRBV7-9, the J gene TRBJ2-1, with 10 nucleotides matching TRBD2. CDR3 length equals 16 residues. From germline, CDR1 is SEHNR and CDR2 FQNEAQ (reference sequence). V gave up 2 bases and J gave up 6 bases; unmatched junction bases: 7. CDR3 protein: CASSLKREGLGNEQFF. CDR3 DNA sequence: TGTGCCAGCAGCTTAAAGCGGGAGGGCCTGGGCAATGAGCAGTTCTTC.

This clonotype was recorded many times. The V and J genes are TRBV11-2 and TRBJ2-2, with D possibly being TRBD1 or TRBD2 (5 bases each). Germline V CDR1 and CDR2: SGHAT, FQNNGV. This CDR3 contains 16 residues. V was trimmed by 4 bases and J by 1 base, leaving 13 bases between them. This CDR3 reads CASSSRDGLNTGELFF. DNA for the CDR3: TGTGCCAGCAGCTCCCGGGACGGACTGAACACCGGGGAGCTGTTTTTT.

This chain connects TRBV13 to TRBJ1-1, with 8 bases lining up with TRBD1. The V gene's germline CDR1 is PRHDT and CDR2 FYEKMQ (reference sequence). J was trimmed by 2 bases and V by 2 bases; bases with no gene match: 4. There are 15 residues in the CDR3. CDR3 residues: CASSLLDRANTEAFF. CDR3 nucleotides: TGTGCCAGCAGCTTATTGGACAGGGCAAACACTGAAGCTTTCTTT.

The V and J genes are TRBV25-1 and TRBJ2-1; 8 nucleotides match TRBD2. This CDR3 has 13 residues. J lost 4 bases, V lost 4 bases, and 0 bases had no gene match. Germline V CDR1 and CDR2: MGHDK, SYGVNS. The CDR3 loop reads CASSAGGYNEQFF. CDR3 coding DNA: TGTGCCAGCAGTGCGGGGGGGTACAATGAGCAGTTCTTC. The complete variable domain, with remaining parts taken from reference TRBV25-1 and TRBJ2-1, reads EADIYQTPRYLVIGTGKKITLECSQTMGHDKMYWYQQDPGMELHLIHYSYGVNSTEKGDLSSESTVSRIRTEHFPLTLESARPSHTSQYLCASSAGGYNEQFFGPGTRLTVL.

This clonotype was counted a few times. CDR3 nucleotide sequence: TGCGCCAGCAGCCAACCGGGACAGGGGAACGAGCAGTACTTC. It is translated as CASSQPGQGNEQYF. J is TRBJ2-7 and V is TRBV4-1; 10 nucleotides match TRBD1. Germline loops: CDR1 MGHRA, CDR2 YSYEKL. J gave up 5 bases and V 2 bases, and 3 bases lay outside the gene matches. This CDR3 is 14 amino acids long.

The V and J genes are TRBV30 and TRBJ2-5; the D gene could be TRBD1 or TRBD2 (5 bases each). Trimming pared 3 bases from V and 5 bases from J, leaving 22 bases between. Looked up from germline, CDR1 is GTSNPN and CDR2 is SVGIG (reference sequence). The CDR3 has 16 residues. The CDR3 region is CAWSQGWGMVEETQYF. DNA for the CDR3: TGTGCCTGGAGCCAAGGCTGGGGGATGGTGGAGGAGACCCAGTACTTC.

This clonotype has just a few counts. The chain couples TRBV20-1 to TRBJ2-7; TRBD2 aligns across 9 bases. V lost 3 bases and J lost 5; bases outside the gene matches: 20. Per the germline V gene, CDR1 is DFQATT and CDR2 is SNEGSKA (reference sequence). This CDR3 is 18 amino acids long. In nucleotides, the CDR3 is TGCAGTGCTAGGGGGGCTAGCGGGAACGATCCTGGGTGGGACGAGCAGTACTTC. It yields the protein CSARGASGNDPGWDEQYF.

This clonotype has a handful of counts. The rearrangement joins TRBV7-3 to TRBJ1-1; tentative D call: TRBD1 (5 bases). Trimming shortened V by 2 bases and J by 5 bases, and 12 bases separated the two germline ends. The CDR3 is made up of 14 amino acids. Germline V gives CDR1 SGHTA, CDR2 FQGTGA. DNA of the CDR3: TGTGCCAGCAGCTTATTGGGGGAGGCGACTGAAGCTTTCTTT. Translation gives CASSLLGEATEAFF.

The rearrangement links TRBV29-1 to TRBJ1-2; unclear D gene. Trimming shortened V by 3 bases and J by 6 bases, and 8 bases separated the two germline ends. CDR3 length: 11 residues. The germline V gene has CDR1 SQVTM and CDR2 ANQGSEA. The CDR3 nucleotides read TGCAGCGTTGATAGCTGGGATGGCTACACCTTC. This sequence encodes CSVDSWDGYTF.

V is TRBV20-1 and J is TRBJ2-3; 10 bases agree with TRBD2. CDR3 length equals 16 residues. The V gene's germline CDR1 is DFQATT and CDR2 SNEGSKA (reference sequence). J lost 2 bases, V lost 4 bases, and 9 bases had no gene match. The CDR3 coding sequence is TGCAGTGCTACGATCCCGCTAGCGGGGGTCACAGATACGCAGTATTTT. This codes for CSATIPLAGVTDTQYF.

This clonotype was observed many times. The V and J genes are TRBV12-3 or TRBV12-4 and TRBJ2-1; 7 bases match TRBD2. The CDR3 runs to 15 residues. The V and J ends lost 3 bases and 2 bases, in that order; junction bases with no gene match: 4. The chain's CDR3 is CASSLPAGAYNEQFF. Written as DNA, the CDR3 is TGTGCCAGCAGTTTGCCCGCGGGAGCCTACAATGAGCAGTTCTTC.

The V call is TRBV12-3 or TRBV12-4, the J call TRBJ2-1; 10 bases fit TRBD2. V dropped 5 bases and J dropped 7; count of bases not matched to a gene: 8. The CDR3 covers 15 residues. CDR3 residues: CASSPSGGAVNEQFF. The CDR3 DNA reads as TGTGCCAGCAGTCCGAGCGGGGGGGCAGTTAATGAGCAGTTCTTC.

In its sample, this clonotype was seen once. The chain joins TRBV3-1 to TRBJ2-7; maybe TRBD2 (5 bases). The CDR3 contains 17 residues. Germline CDR1 LGHDT, CDR2 YNNKEL (reference sequence). V shed 0 bases and J shed 5 bases, with 20 bases lying between them. The CDR3 nucleotides are TGTGCCAGCAGCCAAGAGAACGAGGGTCCCAAAGGCAACGAGCAGTACTTC. It encodes CASSQENEGPKGNEQYF.

The genes are TRBV27 and TRBJ2-2; TRBD2 matches 9 bases. Germline CDR1 and CDR2: MNHEY and SMNVEV (reference sequence). J lost 2 bases, V lost 5 bases, and 6 bases had no gene match. The CDR3 loop spans 16 amino acids. The CDR3 region has the DNA TGTGCCAGCAGTCCCCGGACTAGCGAAAACACCGGGGAGCTGTTTTTT. It codes for CASSPRTSENTGELFF.

Only a few counts were recorded for this clonotype. V usage is TRBV11-2 and J usage is TRBJ2-2, with D possibly matching TRBD1 (5 bases). The germline V gene encodes CDR1 SGHAT and CDR2 FQNNGV. V lost 2 bases and J 4 bases, leaving 11 bases between the germline ends. The CDR3 contains 15 residues. This CDR3 is CASSLTLDSTGELFF. The CDR3 nucleotides are TGTGCCAGCAGCTTAACCCTAGACAGCACCGGGGAGCTGTTTTTT.

This chain joins TRBV12-3 or TRBV12-4 and TRBJ2-7; TRBD2 matches at 12 bases. The CDR3 has 17 residues. V shed 8 bases and J 0 bases; nucleotides not matched to a gene: 11. CDR3 sequence (DNA): TGTGCCAGCTCGGGACTAGCGGGTCCGAGGAGCTCCTACGAGCAGTACTTC. Translated, it gives CASSGLAGPRSSYEQYF.

The gene calls are TRBV2 and TRBJ2-7, with TRBD2 identical over 13 bases. Germline V CDR1 and CDR2: SNHLY, FYNNEI. The V segment lost 4 bases and the J segment 0 bases; nucleotides outside the gene matches: 3. This CDR3 spans 16 amino acids. Written as DNA, the CDR3 is TGTGCCAGCAGTGGACTAGCGGGAGGCCCCTCCTACGAGCAGTACTTC. It is translated as CASSGLAGGPSYEQYF.

This sequence joins TRBV7-9 and TRBJ2-5; the match to TRBD1 covers 7 bases. CDR1 is SEHNR, CDR2 FQNEAQ, per germline (reference sequence). The CDR3 runs 15 residues. J was trimmed by 2 bases and V by 1 base; bases with no gene match: 4. CDR3 coding DNA: TGTGCCAGCAGCTTAGGTCAGGGGGAGCAAGAGACCCAGTACTTC. It encodes CASSLGQGEQETQYF.

This clonotype has just a few counts. The chain recombines TRBV14 with TRBJ2-7; TRBD2 matches at 12 bases. There are 16 residues in the CDR3. With V trimmed by 1 base and J by 3 bases, 4 bases remained unmatched. From germline, CDR1 is SGHDN and CDR2 FVKESK. The CDR3 DNA is TGTGCCAGCAGCCAAGGGATGACTAGCGGGAGCTACGAGCAGTACTTC. This translates into CASSQGMTSGSYEQYF.

This clonotype was observed a few times. This chain uses TRBV15 with TRBJ2-3; 9 bases match TRBD1. The length of the CDR3 is 14 residues. Germline-derived CDR1 and CDR2 are LNHNV and YYDKDF (reference sequence). The J segment lost 4 bases and the V segment lost 8 bases, leaving 7 bases of the junction unmatched. In DNA, the CDR3 is TGTGCCACCCGAGGACAGGGGTGGTCAGATACGCAGTATTTT. Protein sequence: CATRGQGWSDTQYF.

The chain joins TRBV29-1 to TRBJ2-3; D is possibly TRBD1 or TRBD2 (5 bases each). Looked up from germline, CDR1 is SQVTM and CDR2 is ANQGSEA. The CDR3 consists of 14 residues. Between the trimmed V and J ends, which lost 0 bases and 1 base, there was a span of 8 bases. This CDR3 reads CSVEDRDRTDTQYF. CDR3 coding DNA: TGCAGCGTTGAAGATCGGGACCGCACAGATACGCAGTATTTT.

This clonotype has a handful of counts. This chain connects TRBV11-2 to TRBJ2-7; D ambiguous. Germline V gene lookup returns CDR1 SGHAT and CDR2 FQNNGV. Between the trimmed V and J ends, which lost 1 base and 3 bases, there was a span of 10 bases. This CDR3 region has 14 residues. CDR3 sequence (DNA): TGTGCCAGCAGCTTAGCCAACTTCTTCTACGAGCAGTACTTC. It yields the protein CASSLANFFYEQYF.

This clonotype has only a few counts. The rearrangement links TRBV2 to TRBJ1-4, with D possibly matching TRBD1 (5 bases). Trimming left V 5 bases short and J 8 bases short, with 18 bases between. Germline V lookup: CDR1 SNHLY, CDR2 FYNNEI. The CDR3 is made up of 15 amino acids. The CDR3 loop is CASSSDLDTTEKLFF. The CDR3 DNA reads as TGTGCCAGCAGTTCTGATCTGGACACCACCGAAAAACTGTTTTTT.

The chain carries TRBV12-3 or TRBV12-4 and TRBJ1-5; D not certain. The CDR3 totals 16 residues. Trimming took 5 bases from V and 1 from J, leaving 15 bases between them. The CDR3 nucleotides are TGTGCCAGCAGTCCATTCCCCGCGGAGAGCAATCAGCCCCAGCATTTT. This codes for CASSPFPAESNQPQHF.